Here is one T cell receptor beta chain with its context. Only in-frame clones appear in the TCRdb table, and some are missing; sequencing was by immunoSEQ multiplex PCR. The sample includes fewer than 130,000 clones, about 95% of them seen just once. The data were obtained in a study of T cell responses to AZD1222 COVID-19 vaccine. Source: peripheral blood, taken 28 days after the second AZD1222 dose. This receptor was taken from an adult who received the AZD1222 COVID-19 vaccine.

CDR3 DNA sequence: TGTGCCAGCTCACCAGGAGGAGGCACAGATACGCAGTATTTT. It codes for CASSPGGGTDTQYF. The chain couples TRBV18 to TRBJ2-3; D is perhaps TRBD2 (5 bases). There are 14 residues in the CDR3. Trimming removed 2 bases from V and 1 base from J, with 7 bases in between. Germline CDR1 reads KGHSH; CDR2 reads LQKENI.